Below, 27 T cell receptor beta chains from the same sample are listed, as sequenced in a study of shared clonotypes between healthy human individuals. Libraries were prepared by immunoSEQ multiplex PCR; TCRdb keeps only in-frame clonotypes and omits some of them. Seen here are about 490,000 clones, over 65% observed once, and the top ten hold roughly 13%. Material for sequencing was PBMCs. Receptors originate from a woman aged 40 to 50 in good health. Some clones in this sample may be carry-over from other donors' samples.

The V gene is TRBV7-2, the J gene TRBJ1-1; TRBD1 aligns across 10 bases. After removal of 2 bases from V and 8 bases from J, the junction contained 5 bases not matched to a gene. Looked up from germline, CDR1 is SGHTA and CDR2 is FQGNSA. The CDR3 contains 14 residues. CDR3 sequence reads: CASSLSTGGSEAFF. The CDR3 DNA is TGTGCCAGCAGCTTATCGACAGGGGGCTCAGAAGCTTTCTTT.

J is TRBJ2-5 and V is TRBV5-1; D unresolved. The CDR3 consists of 12 residues. CDR1 is SGHRS, CDR2 YFSETQ, per germline. Trimming removed 4 bases at V and 3 bases at J, with 7 bases between. This chain's CDR3 is CASSTQKETQYF. CDR3 nucleotides: TGCGCCAGCAGCACCCAGAAAGAGACCCAGTACTTC. The complete variable domain, with remaining parts taken from reference TRBV5-1 and TRBJ2-5, reads KAGVTQTPRYLIKTRGQQVTLSCSPISGHRSVSWYQQTPGQGLQFLFEYFSETQRNKGNFPGRFSGRQFSNSRSEMNVSTLELGDSALYLCASSTQKETQYFGPGTRLLVL.

The J gene is TRBJ2-5, the V gene TRBV5-7; D gene uncertain. TRBV5-7 is sorted into the ORF group, with uncertain function. The CDR3 is 15 amino acids. V lost 3 bases and J 2 bases, leaving 14 bases between the germline ends. CDR3 bases: TGTGCCAGCAGCTCCAGGAGACTGTCACAAGAGACCCAGTACTTC. It yields the protein CASSSRRLSQETQYF.

This clone has just a few counts. Additional DNA sequences in this sample encode the identical CDR3. The genes are TRBV7-2 and TRBJ2-7; TRBD1 matches 10 bases. This CDR3 region has 14 residues. Per germline, CDR1 SGHTA and CDR2 FQGNSA. The J segment lost 2 bases and the V segment lost 5 bases, leaving 3 bases of the junction unmatched. The CDR3 region has the DNA TGTGCCAGCAGCCGAGACAGGGGGCCCTACGAGCAGTACTTC. As protein: CASSRDRGPYEQYF.

The count of this clone is one. This rearrangement joins TRBV5-4 to TRBJ2-7, with 14 bases fitting TRBD2. This CDR3 is 16 amino acids long. The V and J ends lost 4 bases and 4 bases, in that order; junction bases with no gene match: 7. CDR1 is SGHNT, CDR2 YYREEE, per germline (reference sequence). The CDR3 DNA sequence: TGTGCCAGCAGCCCAGGGACTAGCGGGAGTGGGTACGAGCAGTACTTC. Translated, it gives CASSPGTSGSGYEQYF.

In this sample, this clone turned up a few times. The chain links TRBV27 to TRBJ1-2, with no clear D. The CDR3 covers 14 residues. CDR1 is MNHEY, CDR2 SMNVEV, per germline (reference sequence). V lost 5 bases, J lost 8 bases, and 18 bases lay in between. The CDR3 coding sequence is TGTGCCAGCAGTCTCAGACACCCCGAGAGGGGCTACACCTTC. It codes for CASSLRHPERGYTF.

V gene TRBV27 combines with J gene TRBJ2-5; no definite D call. Trimming left V 5 bases short and J 3 bases short, with 10 bases between. The CDR3 covers 13 residues. From germline, CDR1 is MNHEY and CDR2 SMNVEV (reference sequence). The CDR3 DNA follows: TGTGCCAGCAGTATAACCTGGGAAGAGACCCAGTACTTC. This encodes CASSITWEETQYF.

This chain joins TRBV7-2 and TRBJ1-2; a weak D match, TRBD1 (6 bases). V was pared by 5 bases and J by 3 bases, with 13 bases between. The CDR3 contains 14 residues. From germline, CDR1 is SGHTA and CDR2 FQGNSA. The CDR3 is CASSVGGLDYGYTF. For the CDR3, the DNA is TGTGCCAGCAGCGTAGGGGGGCTGGACTATGGCTACACCTTC.

J is TRBJ1-3 and V is TRBV9, with D unresolved. Germline V gene data show CDR1 as SGDLS and CDR2 as YYNGEE. V lost 3 bases to trimming and J lost 0 bases, with 7 bases between them. The CDR3 consists of 14 residues. CDR3 in amino acids: CASSARDSGNTIYF. In nucleotides, the CDR3 is TGTGCCAGCAGCGCGAGGGACTCTGGAAACACCATATATTTT.

This rearrangement joins TRBV11-2 to TRBJ2-7, with TRBD2 matching over 12 bases. The CDR3 has 14 residues. In germline, CDR1 is SGHAT, CDR2 FQNNGV. The V segment lost 4 bases and the J segment 9 bases; nucleotides outside the gene matches: 7. CDR3 coding DNA: TGTGCCAGCAGCTCCCGACTAGCGGGAGTATTGCAGTACTTC. Translated, it gives CASSSRLAGVLQYF.

The V gene is TRBV6-5, the J gene TRBJ2-1; perhaps TRBD2 as D (6 bases). CDR3 length: 13 amino acids. Trimming took 5 bases from V and 6 from J, leaving 11 bases between them. Looked up from germline, CDR1 is MNHEY and CDR2 is SVGAGI. The CDR3 coding sequence is TGTGCCAGCAGTGCCTGGAGGGGCAATGAGCAGTTCTTC. Residues: CASSAWRGNEQFF.

The genes are TRBV30 and TRBJ2-2; D perhaps matches TRBD2 (5 bases). The CDR3 spans 13 residues. V lost 0 bases and J 6 bases, leaving 8 bases between the germline ends. Germline V gene sequence: CDR1 GTSNPN, CDR2 SVGIG (reference sequence). The CDR3 sequence: CAWSVSGSGELFF. CDR3 sequence (DNA): TGTGCCTGGAGTGTCTCGGGATCCGGGGAGCTGTTTTTT.

The sample holds one count of this clone. The genes are TRBV5-4 and TRBJ2-1; 10 bases agree with TRBD2. The CDR3 runs to 17 residues. CDR1 is SGHNT and CDR2 is YYREEE in the germline V gene (reference sequence). The V segment lost 4 bases and the J segment 5 bases; nucleotides outside the gene matches: 12. The CDR3 here is CASSGPWEREGNNEQFF. The CDR3 DNA follows: TGTGCCAGCAGCGGACCTTGGGAGCGGGAGGGCAACAATGAGCAGTTCTTC.

This chain connects TRBV5-4 to TRBJ2-7, with D possibly matching TRBD1 (6 bases). Trimming removed 0 bases from V and 6 bases from J, with 22 bases in between. The germline CDR1 and CDR2 sequences are SGHNT and YYREEE (reference sequence). The CDR3 is made up of 17 amino acids. This CDR3 is CASSLGAPRDTRGEQYF. Written as DNA, the CDR3 is TGTGCCAGCAGCTTGGGAGCGCCCCGGGACACCAGAGGCGAGCAGTACTTC.

CDR3 in DNA: TGTGCCAGCAGCGTAGATGGGGGAAACGGGGGCACTGAAGCTTTCTTT. Translation: CASSVDGGNGGTEAFF. This sequence joins TRBV9 and TRBJ1-1; weak D call: TRBD1 (5 bases). V was cut by 0 bases and J by 4 bases, with 16 bases left in between. The CDR3 totals 16 residues. The germline V gene has CDR1 SGDLS and CDR2 YYNGEE. The full variable domain, completed using reference TRBV9 and TRBJ1-1, is DSGVTQTPKHLITATGQRVTLRCSPRSGDLSVYWYQQSLDQGLQFLIQYYNGEERAKGNILERFSAQQFPDLHSELNLSSLELGDSALYFCASSVDGGNGGTEAFFGQGTRLTVV.

This chain joins TRBV10-3 and TRBJ1-2; D possibly corresponds to TRBD1 (5 bases). This CDR3 comprises 15 residues. The V and J ends lost 2 bases and 8 bases respectively, with 18 bases between them. The germline V gene has CDR1 ENHRY and CDR2 SYGVKD. CDR3 DNA: TGTGCCATCAGTGAGACGGAGCAGGGCCGCACGGGCTACACCTTC. Translated, it gives CAISETEQGRTGYTF.

This clone was detected a few times. The V call is TRBV6-6, the J call TRBJ2-1; tentatively, D is TRBD2 (5 bases). The germline V gene has CDR1 MNHNY and CDR2 SVGAGI (reference sequence). V was trimmed by 2 bases and J by 5 bases, leaving 16 bases between them. The CDR3 extends over 16 amino acids. CDR3 region: CASSYPRSFGDNEQFF. CDR3 bases: TGTGCCAGCAGTTACCCAAGATCGTTCGGGGACAATGAGCAGTTCTTC.

The rearrangement links TRBV20-1 to TRBJ2-7; D is unclear. Germline CDR1 reads DFQATT; CDR2 reads SNEGSKA (reference sequence). The CDR3 sequence is 11 residues long. V gave up 5 bases and J gave up 3 bases, with 8 bases separating them. The CDR3 reads CSAETRYEQYF. For the CDR3, the DNA is TGCAGTGCTGAAACTCGCTACGAGCAGTACTTC.

This chain connects TRBV30 to TRBJ2-7; a possible D gene is TRBD1 (5 bases). Trimming took off 1 base at V and 3 bases at J, with 19 bases between the two ends. CDR1 and CDR2 from the germline V gene are GTSNPN and SVGIG (reference sequence). The CDR3 runs 16 residues. CDR3 in DNA: TGTGCCTGGAGTGGATACAGGACAACGTACAACTACGAGCAGTACTTC. The encoded protein is CAWSGYRTTYNYEQYF.

Remarks on this clone: A much larger clone differs from this one at a single base, so this may be a read error. V and J are TRBV5-4 and TRBJ1-3; D is undetermined. The CDR3 covers 11 residues. Looked up from germline, CDR1 is SGHNT and CDR2 is YYREEE (reference sequence). V shed 0 bases and J shed 6 bases, with 1 base lying between them. The CDR3 region has the DNA TGTGCCAGCAGCTTGGAAAACACCATATATTTT. As protein: CASSLENTIYF.

A few counts support this clone. Other nucleotide sequences in the sample specify the same CDR3. The chain has TRBV2 and TRBJ1-1; 7 bases are shared with TRBD1. Germline trimming cut 9 bases from V and 2 bases from J; bases unmatched to any gene: 3. Germline values: CDR1 SNHLY, CDR2 FYNNEI. The CDR3 runs 12 residues. As DNA, the CDR3 is TGTGCCAGTCGGGACAGTAACACTGAAGCTTTCTTT. Its translation: CASRDSNTEAFF.

This clone has a single count. The V gene is TRBV29-1, the J gene TRBJ2-7; 8 nucleotides agree with TRBD2. The CDR3 is 13 residues long. J lost 5 bases, V lost 3 bases, and 6 bases had no gene match. Germline V lookup: CDR1 SQVTM, CDR2 ANQGSEA. DNA for the CDR3: TGCAGCGTTGATGCGGGAGGCTCGGACGAGCAGTACTTC. Its protein product is CSVDAGGSDEQYF.

Concerning this clone: A far larger clone is a single base away, which makes a read error likely. The identical CDR3 is also encoded by other nucleotide sequences in the sample. The rearrangement uses TRBV28 and TRBJ2-1; D not certain. V was pared by 3 bases and J by 3 bases, with 0 bases between. This CDR3 contains 11 residues. Germline CDR1 is MDHEN and CDR2 is SYDVKM. The CDR3: CASSFYNEQFF. The CDR3 nucleotides read TGTGCCAGCAGTTTCTACAATGAGCAGTTCTTC.

The chain couples TRBV2 to TRBJ2-5; D is tentatively TRBD1 or TRBD2 (6 bases each). Trimming left V 4 bases short and J 4 bases short, with 13 bases between. Per germline, CDR1 SNHLY and CDR2 FYNNEI. There are 14 residues in the CDR3. In DNA, the CDR3 is TGTGCCAGCAGTGGTGGGGGGCGCGGAGAGACCCAGTACTTC. Translated, it gives CASSGGGRGETQYF.

This clone turned up a few times. Within the sample, other DNA sequences also encode this same CDR3. V gene TRBV18 combines with J gene TRBJ2-7; maybe TRBD1 (6 bases). This CDR3 has 14 amino acids. Per germline, CDR1 KGHSH and CDR2 LQKENI. Between the trimmed V and J ends, which lost 4 bases and 2 bases, there was a span of 12 bases. The CDR3 DNA follows: TGTGCCAGCTCACTCGACGGGACACCCTACGAGCAGTACTTC. This sequence encodes CASSLDGTPYEQYF.

The rearrangement joins TRBV19 to TRBJ2-2; D is unclear. The CDR3 extends over 13 amino acids. Trimming took 3 bases from V and 7 from J, leaving 9 bases between them. CDR1 is LNHDA, CDR2 SQIVND, per germline (reference sequence). The CDR3 loop is CASSIGQVGELFF. The CDR3 DNA reads TGTGCCAGTAGTATTGGGCAGGTCGGGGAGCTGTTTTTT.

CDR3 in amino acids: CASSISGSSLDTQYF. In nucleotides, the CDR3 is TGTGCCAGTAGTATCTCTGGGAGTAGTTTAGATACGCAGTATTTT. V gene TRBV19 combines with J gene TRBJ2-3; weak D call: TRBD2 (5 bases). V shed 3 bases and J shed 5 bases, with 15 bases lying between them. CDR1 LNHDA and CDR2 SQIVND come from the germline V gene (reference sequence). The CDR3 runs to 15 residues.